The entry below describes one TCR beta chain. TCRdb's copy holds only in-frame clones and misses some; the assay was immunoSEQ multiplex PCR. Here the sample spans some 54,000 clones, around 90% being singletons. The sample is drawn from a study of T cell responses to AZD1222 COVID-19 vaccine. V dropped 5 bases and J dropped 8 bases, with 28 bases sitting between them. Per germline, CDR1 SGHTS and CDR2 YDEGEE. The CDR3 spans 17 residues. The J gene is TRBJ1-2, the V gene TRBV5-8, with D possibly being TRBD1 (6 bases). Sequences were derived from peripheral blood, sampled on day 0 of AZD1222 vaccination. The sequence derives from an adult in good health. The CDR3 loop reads CASRVMGRGSVSGGYTF. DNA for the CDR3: TGTGCCAGCAGGGTTATGGGCAGGGGAAGCGTTTCGGGAGGCTACACCTTC.